The entry that follows covers one T cell receptor beta chain sequence. CDR3 length equals 14 residues. Germline-derived CDR1 and CDR2 are MNHNY and SVGAGI (reference sequence). Trimming left V 6 bases short and J 0 bases short, with 11 bases between. The data originate from a study of blood T cell repertoires in COVID-19. The overall study: PBMCs, B-cell-depleted T cells, or T cells were the source of the cDNA or gDNA that made up the material.

As processed by the authors: It was from reference gene primer amplification that nucleated cell counts were estimated. Sequenced by immunoSEQ multiplex PCR; TCRdb stores in-frame clones only, minus some. The DNA was the basis for D and trimming; V, J and clone size are from that table. The sample lists some 260,000 clones, about 73% occurring once. This receptor was obtained from a woman of 80 years or more with acute or convalescent COVID-19. Material: peripheral blood. This sequence joins TRBV6-6 and TRBJ1-1; D is uncertain. The CDR3 bases are TGTGCCAGCAGACTCGACGGAGTGAACACTGAAGCTTTCTTT. Encoded protein: CASRLDGVNTEAFF.